This T cell receptor (beta chain) comes out of a study of cytomegalovirus exposure and HLA in healthy donors. General observations from the study: TCR sequences were mostly rare, though some public TCRs occurred in many donors. Indistinguishable V segments such as TRBV6-2 and TRBV6-3 were excluded. Only CMV serostatus was available as immune exposure information.

To note about this clone: Its specificity is unknown.

60 Vbeta and 13 Jbeta primers were used in PCR. The protocol was immunoSEQ multiplex PCR, while the TCRdb copy is restricted to in-frame clones and leaves out a portion. Among some 190,000 clones, 76% were seen once, and the ten largest hold around 1.5%. The CDR3 is made up of 16 amino acids. Trimming took 0 bases from V and 9 from J, leaving 19 bases between them. Looked up from germline, CDR1 is SGDLS and CDR2 is YYNGEE. Sequencing was carried out using PBMCs. The receptor was derived from a young man in good health and CMV-seronegative. The gene calls are TRBV9 and TRBJ2-1; D is unresolved. The CDR3 sequence is CASSVASAVATIEQFF. DNA for the CDR3: TGTGCCAGCAGCGTAGCAAGCGCGGTGGCCACTATTGAGCAGTTCTTC.